A single sample is the source of the 2 T cell receptor beta chains below, sequenced in a study of T cell responses to AZD1222 COVID-19 vaccine. Data came from immunoSEQ multiplex PCR; TCRdb stores just in-frame clones and leaves some out. Here the sample spans about 120,000 clones, roughly nine tenths being singletons. The input for sequencing was peripheral blood, taken on day 0 of AZD1222 vaccination. The receptors were sampled from an adult in good health.

This clone was seen only once. The V gene is TRBV6-2 or TRBV6-3, the J gene TRBJ2-7; 13 bases line up with TRBD2. With V trimmed by 4 bases and J by 2 bases, 5 bases remained unmatched. This CDR3 has 16 amino acids. Germline CDR1 MNHEY, CDR2 SVGEGT. The DNA for the CDR3 is TGTGCCAGCAGTTCGCGCGGGACTAGCGGGACCTACGAGCAGTACTTC. It specifies CASSSRGTSGTYEQYF.

This chain links TRBV19 with TRBJ1-2; 8 bases are shared with TRBD1. J was trimmed by 1 base and V by 6 bases; bases with no gene match: 10. Per germline, CDR1 LNHDA and CDR2 SQIVND (reference sequence). CDR3 length: 16 amino acids. DNA of the CDR3: TGTGCCAGTAGCACTGGACAGGGCAAGGTTAACTATGGCTACACCTTC. Translated, it gives CASSTGQGKVNYGYTF.